This T cell receptor (beta chain) was recorded in a study of blood T cell repertoires in COVID-19. Overall study context: Whether acute or convalescent, the COVID-19 samples came from the United States, Italy and Spain.

The table came from immunoSEQ multiplex PCR; TCRdb's copy has only in-frame clones and leaves some out. The sample comprises roughly 90,000 clones, 85% to 90% of which are singletons, and around 1.5% rests with the top ten. The germline CDR1 and CDR2 sequences are SGDLS and YYNGEE. V was clipped by 2 bases and J by 6 bases, with 12 bases between them. The CDR3 is made up of 14 amino acids. The sample comprised peripheral blood. V is TRBV9 and J is TRBJ2-1; the D gene is possibly TRBD2 (6 bases). This receptor was identified in a human donor with active COVID-19. The donor label of this sample is uncertain. The CDR3 loop is CASSVQGTFNEQFF. The CDR3 bases are TGTGCCAGCAGCGTTCAAGGGACTTTCAATGAGCAGTTCTTC.